The T cell receptor (beta chain) under discussion was sequenced for a study of blood T cell repertoires in COVID-19. V was clipped by 5 bases and J by 8 bases, with 20 bases between them. The germline gives CDR1 KGHSH, CDR2 LQKENI. The CDR3 loop spans 15 amino acids. This table comes from immunoSEQ multiplex PCR, and its TCRdb copy is limited to in-frame clones, with some not included. The table has some 330,000 clones, around 92% seen once. The J gene is TRBJ2-3, the V gene TRBV18; TRBD2 is a possible D gene (5 bases). Material: peripheral blood. This clonotype was sampled from a woman aged 30 to 39 with COVID-19, enrolled during active disease. In DNA, the CDR3 is TGTGCCAGCTCAGCAGCCGGGCTAGCCCGAGGTACGCAGTATTTT. Amino acids: CASSAAGLARGTQYF.